This T cell receptor (beta chain) emerged from a study of early T cells in non-severe SARS-CoV-2 infection. The junction had 21 bases not matched to a gene; V was cut back by 6 bases and J by 2 bases. CDR3 length: 18 residues. In germline, CDR1 is SQVTM, CDR2 ANQGSEA. The library protocol tagged individual cDNA molecules with unique molecular identifiers. Via MiXCR, TCRdb re-called the 5' RACE reads, giving one row per CDR3 protein. The sample comprises about 33,000 distinct CDR3 sequences, 5.5% to 8% of which are singletons, and just over 4% rests with the top ten. The sequenced sample consisted of whole blood. The chain recombines TRBV29-1 with TRBJ2-7; 8 bases are a match to TRBD1. This TCR came from an adult who was a healthcare worker with PCR-confirmed SARS-CoV-2 infection or an uninfected control (not recorded which). This chain's CDR3 is CSVGTLLRRGLLTYEQYF. The CDR3 nucleotides read TGCAGCGTCGGTACCCTTTTGCGCAGGGGGCTACTCACCTACGAGCAGTACTTC.